This T cell receptor beta chain was identified during a study of T cell responses to AZD1222 COVID-19 vaccine. Findings of the study overall: Reportedly, close to half of spike-specific TCRs are directed against unmutated variant regions. Just a handful of AZD1222 recipients tested seropositive at baseline. CD4 TCRs associated with vaccination spanned spike, dominating at 160-218 and 743-854.

The assay was immunoSEQ multiplex PCR, and TCRdb's table has in-frame clones only and misses some. The table has approximately 140,000 clones, around 90% seen once. Note on this clone: Its cognate antigen is unknown.

From germline, CDR1 is SGHNT and CDR2 YYREEE (reference sequence). With V trimmed by 0 bases and J by 6 bases, 2 bases remained unmatched. The CDR3 is made up of 13 amino acids. The input for sequencing was peripheral blood, taken on day 0 of AZD1222 vaccination. The sequence derives from an adult in good health. This sequence joins TRBV5-4 and TRBJ1-2; the match to TRBD1 covers 7 bases. CDR3 loop: CASSLGGTDGYTF. CDR3 sequence (DNA): TGTGCCAGCAGCTTGGGGGGGACAGATGGCTACACCTTC.